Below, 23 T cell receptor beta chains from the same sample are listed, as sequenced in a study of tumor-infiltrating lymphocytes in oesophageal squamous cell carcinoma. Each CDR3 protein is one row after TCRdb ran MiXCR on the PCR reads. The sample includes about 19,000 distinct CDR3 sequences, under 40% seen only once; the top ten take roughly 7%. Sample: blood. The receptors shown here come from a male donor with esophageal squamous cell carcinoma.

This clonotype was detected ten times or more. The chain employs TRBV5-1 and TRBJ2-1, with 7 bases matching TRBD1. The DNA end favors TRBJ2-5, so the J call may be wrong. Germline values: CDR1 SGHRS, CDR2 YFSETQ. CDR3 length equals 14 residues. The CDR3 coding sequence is TGCGCCAGCAGCTTACAGGGGTCTCGGGAGACCCAGTACTTC. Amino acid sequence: CASSLQGSRETQYF.

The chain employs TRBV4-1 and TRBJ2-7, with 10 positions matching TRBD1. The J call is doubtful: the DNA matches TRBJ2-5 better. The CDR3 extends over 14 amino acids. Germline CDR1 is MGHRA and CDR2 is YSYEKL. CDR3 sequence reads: CASSLRGQGETQYF. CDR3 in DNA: TGCGCCAGCAGCTTAAGGGGACAGGGGGAGACCCAGTACTTC.

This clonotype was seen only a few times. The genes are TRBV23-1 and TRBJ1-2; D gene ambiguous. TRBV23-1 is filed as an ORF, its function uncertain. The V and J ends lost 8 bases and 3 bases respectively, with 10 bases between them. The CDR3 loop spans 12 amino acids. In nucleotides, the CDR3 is TGCGCCAGCCCGGGGAGCGACTATGGCTACACCTTC. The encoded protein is CASPGSDYGYTF.

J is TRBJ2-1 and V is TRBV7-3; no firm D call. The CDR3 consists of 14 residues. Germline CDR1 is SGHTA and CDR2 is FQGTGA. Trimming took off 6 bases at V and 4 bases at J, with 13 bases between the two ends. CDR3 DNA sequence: TGTGCCAGCAGTCCAGAGACCAGTTACAATGAGCAGTTCTTC. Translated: CASSPETSYNEQFF.

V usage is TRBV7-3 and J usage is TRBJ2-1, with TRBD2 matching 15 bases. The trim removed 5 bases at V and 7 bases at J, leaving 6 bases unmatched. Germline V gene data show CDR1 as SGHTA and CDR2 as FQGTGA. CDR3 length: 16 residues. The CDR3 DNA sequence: TGTGCCAGCAGCCCAGGACTAGCGGGAGGGCCGAATGAGCAGTTCTTC. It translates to CASSPGLAGGPNEQFF. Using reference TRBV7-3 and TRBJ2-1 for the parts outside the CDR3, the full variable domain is GAGVSQTPSNKVTEKGKYVELRCDPISGHTALYWYRQSLGQGPEFLIYFQGTGAADDSGLPNDRFFAVRPEGSVSTLKIQRTERGDSAVYLCASSPGLAGGPNEQFFGPGTRLTVL.

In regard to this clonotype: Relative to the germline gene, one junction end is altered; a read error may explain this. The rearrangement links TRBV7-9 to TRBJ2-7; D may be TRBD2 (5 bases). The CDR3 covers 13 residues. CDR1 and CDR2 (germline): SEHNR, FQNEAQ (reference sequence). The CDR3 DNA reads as TGTGCCAGCAGCCCAGAGGGCCCCTACGAGCAGTACTTT. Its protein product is CASSPEGPYEQYF.

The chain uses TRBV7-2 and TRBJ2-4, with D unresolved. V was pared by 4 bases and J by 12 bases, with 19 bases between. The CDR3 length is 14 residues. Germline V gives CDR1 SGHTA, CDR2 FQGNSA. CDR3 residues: CASSSYKRHYDQYF. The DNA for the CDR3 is TGTGCCAGCAGCTCATACAAGAGACACTACGATCAGTACTTC.

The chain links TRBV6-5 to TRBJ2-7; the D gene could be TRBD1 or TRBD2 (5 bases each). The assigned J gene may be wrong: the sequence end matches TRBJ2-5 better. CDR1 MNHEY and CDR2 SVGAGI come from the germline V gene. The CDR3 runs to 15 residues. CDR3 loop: CASSYVGRTQETQYF. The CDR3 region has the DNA TGTGCCAGCAGTTACGTGGGACGAACCCAAGAGACCCAGTACTTC.

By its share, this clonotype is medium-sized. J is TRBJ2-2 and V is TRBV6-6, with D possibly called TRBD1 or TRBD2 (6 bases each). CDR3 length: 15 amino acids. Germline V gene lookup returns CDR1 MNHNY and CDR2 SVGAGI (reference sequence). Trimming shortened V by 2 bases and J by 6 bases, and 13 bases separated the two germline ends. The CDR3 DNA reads TGTGCCAGCAGTTACGGTGGAGGGGGGCCCGGGGAGCTGTTTTTT. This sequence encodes CASSYGGGGPGELFF.

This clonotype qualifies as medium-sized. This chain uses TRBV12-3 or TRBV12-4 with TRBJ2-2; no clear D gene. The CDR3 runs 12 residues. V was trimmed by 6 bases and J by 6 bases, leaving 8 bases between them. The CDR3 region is CASSPHPGELFF. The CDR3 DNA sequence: TGTGCCAGCAGCCCCCACCCCGGGGAGCTGTTTTTT.

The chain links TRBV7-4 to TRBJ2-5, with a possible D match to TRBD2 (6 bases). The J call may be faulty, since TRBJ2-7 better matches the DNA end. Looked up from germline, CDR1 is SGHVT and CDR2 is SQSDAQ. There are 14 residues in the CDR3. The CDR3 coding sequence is TGTGCCAGCAGCTTAGCGGGGACTTTCTACGAGCAGTACTTC. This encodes CASSLAGTFYEQYF.

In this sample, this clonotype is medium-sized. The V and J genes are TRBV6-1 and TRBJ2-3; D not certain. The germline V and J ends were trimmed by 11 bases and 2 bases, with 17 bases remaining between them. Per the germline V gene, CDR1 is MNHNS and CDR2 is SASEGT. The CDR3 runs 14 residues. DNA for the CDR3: TGTGCCTCCCGTTTGCAGGCGATCACAGATACGCAGTATTTT. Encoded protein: CASRLQAITDTQYF.

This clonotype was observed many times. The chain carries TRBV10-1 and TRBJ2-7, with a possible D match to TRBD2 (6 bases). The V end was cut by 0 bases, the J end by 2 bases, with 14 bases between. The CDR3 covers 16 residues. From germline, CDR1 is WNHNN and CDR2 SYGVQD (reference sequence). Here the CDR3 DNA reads TGCGCCAGCAGTGAGTCCCGGGGGTTCTACGCCTACGAGCAGTACTTC. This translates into CASSESRGFYAYEQYF.

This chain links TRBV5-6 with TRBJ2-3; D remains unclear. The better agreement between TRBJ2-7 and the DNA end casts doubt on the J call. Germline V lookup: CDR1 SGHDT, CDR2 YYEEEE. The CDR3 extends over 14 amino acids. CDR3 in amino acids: CASSWALGTYEQYF. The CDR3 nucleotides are TGTGCCAGCAGCTGGGCGCTAGGAACCTACGAGCAGTACTTC.

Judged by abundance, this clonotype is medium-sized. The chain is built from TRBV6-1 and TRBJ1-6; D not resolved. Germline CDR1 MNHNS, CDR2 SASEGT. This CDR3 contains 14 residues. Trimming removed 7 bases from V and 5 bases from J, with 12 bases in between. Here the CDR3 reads CASNVGLNNSPLHF. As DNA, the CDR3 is TGTGCCAGCAACGTAGGACTGAATAATTCACCCCTCCACTTT.

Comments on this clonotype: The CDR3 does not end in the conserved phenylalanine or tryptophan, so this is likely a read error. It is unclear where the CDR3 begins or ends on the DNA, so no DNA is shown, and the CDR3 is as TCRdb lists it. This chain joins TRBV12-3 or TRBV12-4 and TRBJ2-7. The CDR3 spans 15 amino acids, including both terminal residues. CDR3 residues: CASSLSGNYGYTFGS.

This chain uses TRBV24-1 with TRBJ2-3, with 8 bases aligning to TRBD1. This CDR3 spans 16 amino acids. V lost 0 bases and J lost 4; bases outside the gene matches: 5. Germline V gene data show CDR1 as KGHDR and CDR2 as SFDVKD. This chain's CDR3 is CATSDLGQGSADTQYF. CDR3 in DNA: TGTGCCACCAGTGATTTGGGACAGGGTAGCGCAGATACGCAGTATTTT.

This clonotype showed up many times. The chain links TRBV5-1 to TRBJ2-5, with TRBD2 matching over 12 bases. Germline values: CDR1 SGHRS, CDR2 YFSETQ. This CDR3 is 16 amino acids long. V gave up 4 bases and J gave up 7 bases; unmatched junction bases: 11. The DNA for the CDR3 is TGCGCCAGCAGCCTGACTAGCGGGGGAAATATGGGGACCCAGTACTTC. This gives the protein CASSLTSGGNMGTQYF.

CDR3 sequence: CASSFGQGGSPLHF. For the CDR3, the DNA is TGTGCCAGCAGCTTCGGACAGGGGGGTTCACCCCTCCACTTT. The V and J genes are TRBV7-8 and TRBJ1-6, with 10 positions matching TRBD1. V shed 3 bases and J 9 bases; nucleotides not matched to a gene: 2. The germline gives CDR1 SGHVS, CDR2 FQNEAQ. This CDR3 contains 14 residues. The variable domain in full, completed from reference TRBV7-8 and TRBJ1-6, reads GAGVSQSPRYKVAKRGQDVALRCDPISGHVSLFWYQQALGQGPEFLTYFQNEAQLDKSGLPSDRFFAERPEGSVSTLKIQRTQQEDSAVYLCASSFGQGGSPLHFGNGTRLTVT.

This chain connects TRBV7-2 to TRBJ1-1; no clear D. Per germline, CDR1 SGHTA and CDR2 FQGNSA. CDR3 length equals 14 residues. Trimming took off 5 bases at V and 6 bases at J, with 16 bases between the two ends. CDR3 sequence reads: CASSGLVVDAEAFF. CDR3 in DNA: TGTGCCAGCAGCGGCCTTGTCGTCGACGCTGAAGCTTTCTTT. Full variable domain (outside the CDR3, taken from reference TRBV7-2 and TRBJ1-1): GAGVSQSPSNKVTEKGKDVELRCDPISGHTALYWYRQSLGQGLEFLIYFQGNSAPDKSGLPSDRFSAERTGGSVSTLTIQRTQQEDSAVYLCASSGLVVDAEAFFGQGTRLTVV.

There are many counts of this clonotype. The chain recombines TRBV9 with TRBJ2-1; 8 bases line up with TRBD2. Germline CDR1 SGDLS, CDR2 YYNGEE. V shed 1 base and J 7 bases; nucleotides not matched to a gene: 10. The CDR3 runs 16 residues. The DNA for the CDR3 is TGTGCCAGCAGCGTAAACAGCGGGAGTGTTAAGAATGAGCAGTTCTTC. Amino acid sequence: CASSVNSGSVKNEQFF.

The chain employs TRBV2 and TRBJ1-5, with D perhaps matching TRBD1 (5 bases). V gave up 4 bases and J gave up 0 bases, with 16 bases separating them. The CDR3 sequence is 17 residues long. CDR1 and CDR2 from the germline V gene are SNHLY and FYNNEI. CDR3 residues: CASSGGGGRTSNQPQHF. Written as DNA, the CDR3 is TGTGCCAGCAGTGGGGGGGGTGGGCGGACTAGCAATCAGCCCCAGCATTTT.

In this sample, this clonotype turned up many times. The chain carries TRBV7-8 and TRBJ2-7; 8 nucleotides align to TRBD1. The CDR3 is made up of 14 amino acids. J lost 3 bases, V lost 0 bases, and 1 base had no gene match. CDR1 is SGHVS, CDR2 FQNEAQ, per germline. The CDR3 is CASSLATGGYEQYF. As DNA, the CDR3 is TGTGCCAGCAGCTTAGCTACAGGGGGCTACGAGCAGTACTTC.